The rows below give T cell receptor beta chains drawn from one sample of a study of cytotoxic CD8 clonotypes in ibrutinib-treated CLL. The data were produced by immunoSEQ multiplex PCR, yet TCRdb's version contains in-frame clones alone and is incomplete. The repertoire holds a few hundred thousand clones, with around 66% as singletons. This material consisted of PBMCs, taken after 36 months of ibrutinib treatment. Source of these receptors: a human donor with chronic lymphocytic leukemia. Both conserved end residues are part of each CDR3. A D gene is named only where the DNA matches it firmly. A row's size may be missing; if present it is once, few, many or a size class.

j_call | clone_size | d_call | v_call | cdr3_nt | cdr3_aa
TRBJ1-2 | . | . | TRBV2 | TGTGCCAGCAGTCCCCCCCTTCTGGCGGCCGGTGTGTGGGTTGAGGGCTACACCTTC | CASSPPLLAAGVWVEGYTF
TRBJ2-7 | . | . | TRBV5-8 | TGTGCCAGTTACAGAGCTTACGAGCAGTACTTC | CASYRAYEQYF
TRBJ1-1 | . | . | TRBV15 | TGTGCCACCAGCAGAGATCCTAGAGGGGGCACTGAAGCTTTCTTT | CATSRDPRGGTEAFF
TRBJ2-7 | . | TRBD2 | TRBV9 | TGTGCCAGCAGCGTAGAACCCTTTACTAGCGGGAGGGCCTTCGAGCAGTACTTC | CASSVEPFTSGRAFEQYF
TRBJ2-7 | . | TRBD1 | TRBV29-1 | TGCAGCGTTGTAGGGACAGGGACCTACGAGCAGTACTTC | CSVVGTGTYEQYF
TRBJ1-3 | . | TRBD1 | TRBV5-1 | TGCGCCAGCAGCTTGGACCCCTGGACAGGACTTGGAAACACCATATATTTT | CASSLDPWTGLGNTIYF
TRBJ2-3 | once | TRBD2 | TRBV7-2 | TGTGCCAGCAGCCTCCCGGGACTAGCGGGATCAGATACGCAGTATTTT | CASSLPGLAGSDTQYF
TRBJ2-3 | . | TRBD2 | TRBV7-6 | TGTGCCAGCAGCTTATCTAGCGGAGGATTAACCACAGATACGCAGTATTTT | CASSLSSGGLTTDTQYF
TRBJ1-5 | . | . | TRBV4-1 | TGCGCCAGCAGCCAAGATTTTGTGACAGCCGGCAATCAGCCCCAGCATTTT | CASSQDFVTAGNQPQHF
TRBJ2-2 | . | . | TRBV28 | TGTGCCAGCAGCCCCACTTTGTCCGGGGAGCTGTTTTTT | CASSPTLSGELFF
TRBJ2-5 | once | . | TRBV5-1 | TGCGCCAGCAGCCCTGGGGGAATATACCAAGAGACCCAGTACTTC | CASSPGGIYQETQYF
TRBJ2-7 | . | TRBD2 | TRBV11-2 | TGTGCCAGCAGGGGGACTAGCGGGTACTACGAGCAGTACTTC | CASRGTSGYYEQYF
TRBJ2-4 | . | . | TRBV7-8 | TGTGCCAGCAGCTTAAACGGAAGGGACATTCAGTACTTC | CASSLNGRDIQYF
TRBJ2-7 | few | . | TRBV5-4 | TGTGCCACCCAACAGGGCTCCTACGAGCAGTACTTC | CATQQGSYEQYF
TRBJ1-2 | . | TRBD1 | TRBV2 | TGTGCCAGCAGACCTACAGGGGGCAACTATGGCTACACCTTC | CASRPTGGNYGYTF
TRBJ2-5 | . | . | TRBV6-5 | TGTGCCAGCAGCCCGACCCTTAACCAAGAGACCCAGTACTTC | CASSPTLNQETQYF
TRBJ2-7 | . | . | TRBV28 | TGTGCCAGCAGCCCAATAGCGGACGCCCACGAGCAGTACTTC | CASSPIADAHEQYF
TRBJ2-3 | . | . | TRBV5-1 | TGCGCCAGCAGCACCGGGGCGGACAGCTGGATCGATACGCAGTATTTT | CASSTGADSWIDTQYF
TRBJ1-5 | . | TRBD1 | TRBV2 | TGTGCCAGCAGCCCTCGGACAGGGGGCTTTCAGCCCCAGCATTTT | CASSPRTGGFQPQHF
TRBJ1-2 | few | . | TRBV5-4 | TGTGCCAGCAGCTCGGGGGGCTATGGCTACACCTTC | CASSSGGYGYTF
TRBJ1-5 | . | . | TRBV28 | TGTGCCAGCACCCAACTTGGACCACCAGGCTATCAGCCCCAGCATTTT | CASTQLGPPGYQPQHF
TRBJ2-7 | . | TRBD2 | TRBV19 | TGTGCCAGTAGTATTAAGACTAGCGGGACCCCCTACGAGCAGTACTTC | CASSIKTSGTPYEQYF
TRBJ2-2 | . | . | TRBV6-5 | TGTGCCAGCAGTTATTCCCCGTCCCCCGGGGAGCTGTTTTTT | CASSYSPSPGELFF
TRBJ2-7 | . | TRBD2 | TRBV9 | TGTGCCAGCAGCGTATCGGTAGCGGGGTCCTACGAGCAGTACTTC | CASSVSVAGSYEQYF
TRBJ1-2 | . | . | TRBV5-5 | TGTGCCAGCAGCTTGGCGCCGGCTAACTATGGCTACACCTTC | CASSLAPANYGYTF
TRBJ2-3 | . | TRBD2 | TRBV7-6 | TGTGCCAGCAGCTTCGGCGGGGGGGCCACAGATACGCAGTATTTT | CASSFGGGATDTQYF
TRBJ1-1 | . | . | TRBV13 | TGTGCCAGCAGCGGAGCAGGTACTGAAGCTTTCTTT | CASSGAGTEAFF
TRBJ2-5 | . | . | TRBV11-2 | TGTGCCAGCAGCGATGGGGATCGGGGGCCTTGGCAAGAGACCCAGTACTTC | CASSDGDRGPWQETQYF
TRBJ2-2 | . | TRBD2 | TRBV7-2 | TGTGCCAGCAGCTTACTTGGACTAGCGGGGCCCGGGGAGCTGTTTTTT | CASSLLGLAGPGELFF
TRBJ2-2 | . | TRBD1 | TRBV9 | TGTGCCAGCAGCTACCGGGACAGGGGAGGGATGAACACCGGGGAGCTGTTTTTT | CASSYRDRGGMNTGELFF
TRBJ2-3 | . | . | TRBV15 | TGTGCCACCAGCAGAGATAGTGCAGATACGCAGTATTTT | CATSRDSADTQYF
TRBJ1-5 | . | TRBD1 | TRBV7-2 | TGTGCCAGTGGCCAGGGGGTGAATCAGCCCCAGCATTTT | CASGQGVNQPQHF